Below are 30 T cell receptor beta chains sequenced from a single sample in a study of blood T cell repertoires in COVID-19. Generated by immunoSEQ multiplex PCR, the TCRdb table keeps only in-frame clones and is missing some. The table lists over 450,000 clones, roughly 87% of them singletons. Source material: peripheral blood. These receptors were taken from a man between 18 and 29 years old with COVID-19, enrolled during active disease.

This chain joins TRBV4-1 and TRBJ2-7, with TRBD1 identical over 9 bases. Germline CDR1 MGHRA, CDR2 YSYEKL. This CDR3 spans 16 amino acids. The V gene end was trimmed by 1 base and the J gene end by 0 bases; junction bases not matched to a gene: 4. Here the CDR3 reads CASSQVRQGGSYEQYF. Written as DNA, the CDR3 is TGCGCCAGCAGCCAAGTACGACAGGGGGGCTCCTACGAGCAGTACTTC.

V gene TRBV3-1 (or the pseudogene TRBV3-2) combines with J gene TRBJ2-7; a possible D gene is TRBD1 (5 bases). CDR1 is LGHDT and CDR2 is YNNKEL in the germline V gene (reference sequence). This CDR3 has 16 residues. V was shortened by 1 base and J by 6 bases, with 19 bases between the two germline ends. CDR3 sequence: CASSQVFDRDLREQYF. For the CDR3, the DNA is TGTGCCAGCAGCCAAGTTTTCGACAGAGACCTGCGCGAGCAGTACTTC.

The V and J genes are TRBV19 and TRBJ2-1; 11 bases align to TRBD2. J was trimmed by 4 bases and V by 3 bases; bases with no gene match: 2. The CDR3 spans 15 residues. The V gene's germline CDR1 is LNHDA and CDR2 SQIVND (reference sequence). Written as DNA, the CDR3 is TGTGCCAGTAGTATTAGCGGGGGGGAATACAATGAGCAGTTCTTC. This gives the protein CASSISGGEYNEQFF.

Regarding this clone: Other DNA sequences in this specimen translate into the identical CDR3. The V call is TRBV19, the J call TRBJ2-7; 7 bases fit TRBD1. The CDR3 extends over 13 amino acids. CDR1 is LNHDA and CDR2 is SQIVND in the germline V gene (reference sequence). J lost 2 bases, V lost 3 bases, and 1 base had no gene match. The CDR3, as DNA: TGTGCCAGTAGTATGCAGGGGGCCTACGAGCAGTACTTC. The encoded protein is CASSMQGAYEQYF.

The chain employs TRBV2 and TRBJ2-3; TRBD2 matches at 7 bases. Trimming at V came to 4 bases and at J to 8 bases, leaving 9 bases not matched to a gene. CDR3 size: 14 residues. Germline values: CDR1 SNHLY, CDR2 FYNNEI. The CDR3 here is CASSAGRSAVTQYF. DNA for the CDR3: TGTGCCAGCAGTGCCGGGAGGAGCGCGGTTACGCAGTATTTT.

The chain uses TRBV19 and TRBJ2-7, with TRBD2 matching over 11 bases. The CDR3 has 17 residues. The junction had 9 bases not matched to a gene; V was cut back by 2 bases and J by 3 bases. CDR1 and CDR2 from the germline V gene are LNHDA and SQIVND (reference sequence). The CDR3 coding sequence is TGTGCCAGTAGTATAAGGCTAGCGGGGGGTGCAAGCTACGAGCAGTACTTC. Residues: CASSIRLAGGASYEQYF. The entire variable domain, with the rest obtained from reference TRBV19 and TRBJ2-7, is as follows: DGGITQSPKYLFRKEGQNVTLSCEQNLNHDAMYWYRQDPGQGLRLIYYSQIVNDFQKGDIAEGYSVSREKKESFPLTVTSAQKNPTAFYLCASSIRLAGGASYEQYFGPGTRLTVT.

This sequence joins TRBV19 and TRBJ2-3; D not resolved. V was shortened by 2 bases and J by 4 bases, with 4 bases between the two germline ends. CDR3 length equals 12 residues. The germline gives CDR1 LNHDA, CDR2 SQIVND (reference sequence). The CDR3 bases are TGTGCCAGTAGTATACCTCCAGATACGCAGTATTTT. Residues: CASSIPPDTQYF. Drawing the rest from reference TRBV19 and TRBJ2-3, the complete variable domain is DGGITQSPKYLFRKEGQNVTLSCEQNLNHDAMYWYRQDPGQGLRLIYYSQIVNDFQKGDIAEGYSVSREKKESFPLTVTSAQKNPTAFYLCASSIPPDTQYFGPGTRLTVL.

The chain employs TRBV13 and TRBJ2-1; D is undetermined. The CDR3 length is 14 residues. Germline V gene sequence: CDR1 PRHDT, CDR2 FYEKMQ (reference sequence). V was clipped by 0 bases and J by 9 bases, with 12 bases between them. CDR3: CASSLGLNTIEQFF. The CDR3 region has the DNA TGTGCCAGCAGCTTAGGCCTGAATACTATTGAGCAGTTCTTC.

The J gene is TRBJ2-5, the V gene TRBV7-2; a weak D match, TRBD2 (6 bases). The CDR3 is 13 amino acids. Trimming pared 2 bases from V and 4 bases from J, leaving 8 bases between. Germline CDR1 and CDR2: SGHTA and FQGNSA. The CDR3 region is CASSLRRGETQYF. CDR3 DNA sequence: TGTGCCAGCAGCTTAAGGAGGGGAGAGACCCAGTACTTC.

This clone appeared once. The rearrangement links TRBV5-1 to TRBJ2-2, with TRBD2 matching 12 bases. In germline, CDR1 is SGHRS, CDR2 YFSETQ. The ends lost 4 bases at V and 7 bases at J; junction bases unmatched: 8. This CDR3 is 16 amino acids long. CDR3: CASSPLAGGPVGELFF. The CDR3 DNA reads TGCGCCAGCAGCCCGCTAGCGGGAGGGCCGGTCGGGGAGCTGTTTTTT.

The chain carries TRBV18 and TRBJ1-5; 8 nucleotides match TRBD1. CDR3 length: 15 amino acids. Germline V gene sequence: CDR1 KGHSH, CDR2 LQKENI. Trimming removed 5 bases from V and 2 bases from J; junction bases left unmatched: 5. The CDR3 bases are TGTGCCAGCTCATCGGGACAGGAGGGCAATCAGCCCCAGCATTTT. Amino acid sequence: CASSSGQEGNQPQHF.

This chain uses TRBV11-1 with TRBJ1-1, with 7 positions matching TRBD1. Germline V lookup: CDR1 SGHAT, CDR2 FQDESV (reference sequence). This CDR3 is 14 amino acids long. The junction had 4 bases not matched to a gene; V was cut back by 5 bases and J by 1 base. CDR3 sequence: CASSLQGGNTEAFF. Here the CDR3 DNA reads TGTGCCAGCAGCCTTCAGGGGGGGAACACTGAAGCTTTCTTT. Filled out from reference TRBV11-1 and TRBJ1-1, the complete variable domain reads EAEVAQSPRYKITEKSQAVAFWCDPISGHATLYWYRQILGQGPELLVQFQDESVVDDSQLPKDRFSAERLKGVDSTLKIQPAELGDSAMYLCASSLQGGNTEAFFGQGTRLTVV.

This rearrangement joins TRBV27 to TRBJ2-3; D remains ambiguous. CDR1 MNHEY and CDR2 SMNVEV come from the germline V gene (reference sequence). The V end lost 0 bases, the J end lost 4 bases, and 8 bases lay between the germline ends. The CDR3 length is 14 residues. CDR3 sequence (DNA): TGTGCCAGCAGTTTATCCCGTAGTGCAGATACGCAGTATTTT. Translated: CASSLSRSADTQYF.

CDR3 DNA sequence: TGTGCCAGCAGCCAGCGGGGGAGCTCCTACAATGAGCAGTTCTTC. Translating gives CASSQRGSSYNEQFF. The V gene is TRBV7-8, the J gene TRBJ2-1, with 8 positions matching TRBD2. The J segment lost 0 bases and the V segment lost 5 bases, leaving 3 bases of the junction unmatched. Germline V gene sequence: CDR1 SGHVS, CDR2 FQNEAQ. The length of the CDR3 is 15 residues.

This clone was seen once. The chain joins TRBV5-8 to TRBJ2-1; D is possibly TRBD1 (6 bases). V lost 4 bases to trimming and J lost 3 bases, with 8 bases between them. CDR1 and CDR2 (germline): SGHTS, YDEGEE. This CDR3 spans 13 amino acids. CDR3: CASSGGHYNEQFF. The CDR3 DNA is TGTGCCAGCAGCGGGGGACACTACAATGAGCAGTTCTTC.

V gene TRBV9 combines with J gene TRBJ2-1; 7 bases match TRBD2. The CDR3 covers 20 residues. Germline V gives CDR1 SGDLS, CDR2 YYNGEE. Trimming cost V 4 bases and J 6 bases; bases outside gene matches: 25. The CDR3 DNA reads TGTGCCAGCAGCCCAAAGATCCCTCAGAGGACTAGGGCGTCGACCAATGAGCAGTTCTTC. Its translation: CASSPKIPQRTRASTNEQFF.

The chain uses TRBV30 and TRBJ1-6; D unresolved. The CDR3 consists of 11 residues. The germline CDR1 and CDR2 sequences are GTSNPN and SVGIG (reference sequence). V lost 0 bases, J lost 10 bases, and 4 bases lay in between. The CDR3 reads CAWSVLSPLHF. In DNA form, the CDR3 reads TGTGCCTGGAGTGTACTGTCACCCCTCCACTTT.

Remarks on this clone: Other DNA sequences within the sample encode an identical CDR3. V and J are TRBV7-3 and TRBJ2-1; TRBD2 agrees at 10 bases. V lost 2 bases to trimming and J lost 3 bases; unmatched junction nucleotides: 1. The V gene's germline CDR1 is SGHTA and CDR2 FQGTGA. The CDR3 is 15 amino acids. The CDR3 here is CASSLGLAVYNEQFF. The CDR3 DNA reads as TGTGCCAGCAGCTTAGGACTAGCGGTCTACAATGAGCAGTTCTTC.

CDR3 in DNA: TGTGCCAGCAGCTTGGTTGGCGGAAATGAAAAACTGTTTTTT. This codes for CASSLVGGNEKLFF. V usage is TRBV5-4 and J usage is TRBJ1-4; D remains unclear. Germline CDR1 reads SGHNT; CDR2 reads YYREEE (reference sequence). The CDR3 loop spans 14 amino acids. V dropped 0 bases and J dropped 5 bases, with 8 bases sitting between them.

This clone has just one count. The chain joins TRBV7-8 to TRBJ1-2, with D perhaps matching TRBD1 (6 bases). Deletions cut 4 bases from V and 6 bases from J, with 21 bases between. The length of the CDR3 is 16 residues. CDR1 is SGHVS, CDR2 FQNEAQ, per germline. The CDR3, as DNA: TGTGCCAGCAGCTCCATCCGGACAGCGTCCACTGATGGCTACACCTTC. Residues: CASSSIRTASTDGYTF.

CDR3 bases: TGCAGCGTTGGGCCGGGGAACAATGAGCAGTTCTTC. It encodes CSVGPGNNEQFF. This chain uses TRBV29-1 with TRBJ2-1; D perhaps matches TRBD2 (5 bases). Germline V lookup: CDR1 SQVTM, CDR2 ANQGSEA. CDR3 size: 12 residues. V was cut by 4 bases and J by 5 bases, with 9 bases left in between.

CDR3 nucleotides: TGTGCCAGCAGCTCCGGACAGTTTAGCAATCAGCCCCAGCATTTT. Encoded protein: CASSSGQFSNQPQHF. This chain links TRBV7-2 with TRBJ1-5; perhaps TRBD1 as D (6 bases). Germline values: CDR1 SGHTA, CDR2 FQGNSA. The V and J ends lost 4 bases and 0 bases respectively, with 10 bases between them. The CDR3 covers 15 residues.

J is TRBJ2-1 and V is TRBV10-2; the D gene is possibly TRBD1 (6 bases). The CDR3 is 15 amino acids. Germline V gives CDR1 WSHSY, CDR2 SAAADI. Deletions cut 6 bases from V and 7 bases from J, with 19 bases between. The CDR3 sequence: CASRDTQGPGNEQFF. The CDR3 nucleotides are TGCGCCAGCAGGGACACACAGGGACCGGGGAATGAGCAGTTCTTC.

The chain carries TRBV5-1 and TRBJ2-3; 11 nucleotides match TRBD2. The CDR3 covers 15 residues. The V gene end was trimmed by 4 bases and the J gene end by 4 bases; junction bases not matched to a gene: 5. Germline V gives CDR1 SGHRS, CDR2 YFSETQ. The DNA for the CDR3 is TGCGCCAGCAGCCTGACTAGCGGGATCCCAGATACGCAGTATTTT. Translation gives CASSLTSGIPDTQYF.

The chain uses TRBV12-5 and TRBJ2-7, with a tentative D call TRBD1 (6 bases). Trimming removed 6 bases from V and 3 bases from J, with 9 bases in between. The CDR3 length is 12 residues. CDR1 is LGHNT and CDR2 is FRNRAP in the germline V gene. CDR3 protein: CASGRQVYEQYF. CDR3 DNA sequence: TGTGCTAGTGGACGACAGGTCTACGAGCAGTACTTC.

This clone was detected once. This chain links TRBV9 with TRBJ2-3; TRBD1 aligns across 7 bases. Trimming at V came to 4 bases and at J to 1 base, leaving 6 bases not matched to a gene. The CDR3 length is 15 residues. Germline lookup yields CDR1 SGDLS and CDR2 YYNGEE. The CDR3 spells CASSRGTVRTDTQYF. The CDR3 nucleotides read TGTGCCAGCAGCCGTGGGACAGTACGCACAGATACGCAGTATTTT.

The chain employs TRBV5-1 and TRBJ2-7; 9 bases map to TRBD2. This CDR3 has 16 residues. V lost 1 base and J lost 1; bases outside the gene matches: 6. Germline CDR1 reads SGHRS; CDR2 reads YFSETQ. The CDR3 DNA is TGCGCCAGCAGCTTGCCCCAAGCGGGGGGTTCCTACGAGCAGTACTTC. Its translation: CASSLPQAGGSYEQYF.

V usage is TRBV19 and J usage is TRBJ1-2, with TRBD1 as a possible D gene (5 bases). The V gene's germline CDR1 is LNHDA and CDR2 SQIVND (reference sequence). The CDR3 covers 15 residues. Trimming removed 6 bases from V and 0 bases from J, with 14 bases in between. CDR3 in amino acids: CASSIAGGSNYGYTF. CDR3 DNA sequence: TGTGCCAGTAGCATTGCTGGGGGGTCTAACTATGGCTACACCTTC.

The V call is TRBV9, the J call TRBJ2-5; D not resolved. V was trimmed by 0 bases and J by 5 bases, leaving 11 bases between them. Germline CDR1 is SGDLS and CDR2 is YYNGEE. The CDR3 covers 14 residues. The CDR3, as DNA: TGTGCCAGCAGCGTAGGGGCCTCACGGGAGACCCAGTACTTC. Protein: CASSVGASRETQYF. The full variable domain, in which reference TRBV9 and TRBJ2-5 provide the parts outside the CDR3, is DSGVTQTPKHLITATGQRVTLRCSPRSGDLSVYWYQQSLDQGLQFLIQYYNGEERAKGNILERFSAQQFPDLHSELNLSSLELGDSALYFCASSVGASRETQYFGPGTRLLVL.

This clone has a single count. The chain couples TRBV11-3 to TRBJ1-5; 7 nucleotides match TRBD1. CDR1 is SGHNT, CDR2 YENEEA, per germline. With 6 bases clipped from V and 3 bases from J, the junction kept 5 bases outside the gene matches. This CDR3 is built from 14 residues. The DNA of the CDR3 is TGTGCCAGCAGATACAGGGGTTCCAATCAGCCCCAGCATTTT. It encodes CASRYRGSNQPQHF. The variable domain in full, with the rest retrieved from reference TRBV11-3 and TRBJ1-5, is EAGVVQSPRYKIIEKKQPVAFWCNPISGHNTLYWYLQNLGQGPELLIRYENEEAVDDSQLPKDRFSAERLKGVDSTLKIQPAELGDSAVYLCASRYRGSNQPQHFGDGTRLSIL.